This TCR beta chain stems from a study of control samples from healthy donors and cancer patients. The CDR3 loop spans 13 amino acids. Per the germline V gene, CDR1 is SGHVS and CDR2 is FNYEAQ. The germline V and J ends were trimmed by 4 bases and 6 bases, with 13 bases remaining between them. This clone appeared once. Assay: immunoSEQ multiplex PCR; the TCRdb copy retains only in-frame clones and omits some. The data hold around 100,000 clones, with approximately 90% observed a single time. This TCR was recovered from a man between 60 and 70 years old with lung cancer. Sequencing was done on a sample of PBMCs. The V and J genes are TRBV7-6 and TRBJ2-7, with D maybe TRBD1 (5 bases). The CDR3 bases are TGTGCCAGCAGCTCCACAGGTTTTGCCGAGCAGTACTTC. This translates into CASSSTGFAEQYF.